The 25 T cell receptor beta chains below were found in one sample sequenced in a study of blood T cell repertoires in COVID-19. Assay used: immunoSEQ multiplex PCR; TCRdb lists only in-frame clones, some missing. The sample lists roughly 200,000 clones; just under 90% were seen once. Source material: peripheral blood. These receptors were obtained from a man aged 55 to 70 who had recovered from COVID-19.

The chain joins TRBV24-1 to TRBJ2-1; TRBD1 agrees at 10 bases. Germline loops: CDR1 KGHDR, CDR2 SFDVKD. Trimming removed 4 bases from V and 9 bases from J; junction bases left unmatched: 8. CDR3 size: 15 residues. The CDR3 loop is CATSEAGQGILEQFF. As DNA, the CDR3 is TGTGCCACCAGTGAGGCGGGACAGGGGATCCTTGAGCAGTTCTTC.

This clone appeared a single time. V and J are TRBV30 and TRBJ1-4; 7 bases are shared with TRBD1. This CDR3 is built from 15 residues. V trimming: 5 bases; J trimming: 6 bases; junction bases outside the gene matches: 12. Germline assignment: CDR1 GTSNPN and CDR2 SVGIG (reference sequence). In nucleotides, the CDR3 is TGTGCCTGGCGCACCCCGGGACAGCAGGATGAAAAACTGTTTTTT. Its protein product is CAWRTPGQQDEKLFF.

The J gene is TRBJ1-2, the V gene TRBV14; 8 nucleotides line up with TRBD1. Per germline, CDR1 SGHDN and CDR2 FVKESK. The CDR3 totals 12 residues. V lost 6 bases to trimming and J lost 7 bases; unmatched junction nucleotides: 4. CDR3: CASSPDRVGYTF. The DNA for the CDR3 is TGTGCCAGCAGTCCGGACAGGGTTGGCTACACCTTC.

The rearrangement joins TRBV5-1 to TRBJ2-6; TRBD1 might be the D (6 bases). Deletions cut 3 bases from V and 3 bases from J, with 10 bases between. Germline lookup yields CDR1 SGHRS and CDR2 YFSETQ. The CDR3 spans 15 residues. CDR3 in DNA: TGCGCCAGCAGCTCCAGGGGTATTGGGGCCAACGTCCTGACTTTC. Amino acid sequence: CASSSRGIGANVLTF. The whole variable domain, remainder taken from reference TRBV5-1 and TRBJ2-6, is KAGVTQTPRYLIKTRGQQVTLSCSPISGHRSVSWYQQTPGQGLQFLFEYFSETQRNKGNFPGRFSGRQFSNSRSEMNVSTLELGDSALYLCASSSRGIGANVLTFGAGSRLTVL.

The chain uses TRBV5-1 and TRBJ2-1; 9 bases agree with TRBD2. The CDR3 spans 14 residues. From germline, CDR1 is SGHRS and CDR2 YFSETQ. The V gene end was trimmed by 7 bases and the J gene end by 8 bases; junction bases not matched to a gene: 10. The CDR3 coding sequence is TGCGCCAGCTCGGCGGGGGGGCCTTCTGATGAGCAGTTCTTC. Residues: CASSAGGPSDEQFF.

The chain combines TRBV30 with TRBJ1-2; 9 bases match TRBD1. Trimming removed 6 bases from V and 8 bases from J; junction bases left unmatched: 4. CDR1 and CDR2 (germline): GTSNPN, SVGIG (reference sequence). This CDR3 is 11 amino acids long. Written as DNA, the CDR3 is TGTGCCTGCGACAGGGGGAAAGGCTACACCTTC. It yields the protein CACDRGKGYTF.

V gene TRBV6-5 combines with J gene TRBJ1-3; TRBD1 aligns across 9 bases. Per the germline V gene, CDR1 is MNHEY and CDR2 is SVGAGI. This CDR3 has 15 amino acids. V dropped 5 bases and J dropped 2; count of bases not matched to a gene: 4. The CDR3 reads CASSPRTGAGNTIYF. The CDR3 coding sequence is TGTGCCAGCAGTCCCAGGACAGGGGCTGGAAACACCATATATTTT.

The chain uses TRBV30 and TRBJ2-2, with D perhaps TRBD2 (6 bases). CDR1 GTSNPN and CDR2 SVGIG come from the germline V gene (reference sequence). Trimming took off 4 bases at V and 5 bases at J, with 14 bases between the two ends. The CDR3 contains 14 residues. CDR3 sequence reads: CAWTTEGWTGELFF. DNA for the CDR3: TGTGCCTGGACCACGGAGGGGTGGACCGGGGAGCTGTTTTTT.

The chain links TRBV7-9 to TRBJ2-5; TRBD2 agrees at 8 bases. V dropped 4 bases and J dropped 5; count of bases not matched to a gene: 3. The CDR3 extends over 13 amino acids. The V gene's germline CDR1 is SEHNR and CDR2 FQNEAQ (reference sequence). This CDR3 reads CASSSTSVETQYF. As DNA, the CDR3 is TGTGCCAGCAGCTCGACTAGCGTTGAGACCCAGTACTTC.

This clone was seen just once. The CDR3 sequence is CSVEGQGTDTQYF. The DNA for the CDR3 is TGCAGCGTTGAAGGACAGGGAACAGATACGCAGTATTTT. The chain recombines TRBV29-1 with TRBJ2-3, with 7 bases lining up with TRBD1. Germline assignment: CDR1 SQVTM and CDR2 ANQGSEA. The trim removed 1 base at V and 3 bases at J, leaving 1 base unmatched. The CDR3 is 13 amino acids.

The rearrangement links TRBV5-1 to TRBJ2-5; 7 nucleotides match TRBD2. The CDR3 loop spans 16 amino acids. The germline V gene encodes CDR1 SGHRS and CDR2 YFSETQ. V shed 4 bases, J shed 2 bases, and the junction held 11 bases outside the gene matches. CDR3 in DNA: TGCGCCAGCAGCCGGGGGGACTACCCCGCTCAAGAGACCCAGTACTTC. It translates to CASSRGDYPAQETQYF.

This clone has more than one count but fewer than ten. V usage is TRBV30 and J usage is TRBJ2-3; 8 bases are shared with TRBD2. The CDR3 runs 12 residues. V was clipped by 5 bases and J by 8 bases; unmatched bases: 6. CDR1 and CDR2 from the germline V gene are GTSNPN and SVGIG (reference sequence). CDR3 amino acids: CAWRSRGGTQYF. In DNA form, the CDR3 reads TGTGCCTGGCGCTCACGGGGGGGTACGCAGTATTTT. Full variable domain (missing parts from reference TRBV30 and TRBJ2-3): SQTIHQWPATLVQPVGSPLSLECTVEGTSNPNLYWYRQAAGRGLQLLFYSVGIGQISSEVPQNLSASRPQDRQFILSSKKLLLSDSGFYLCAWRSRGGTQYFGPGTRLTVL.

The chain has TRBV5-1 and TRBJ2-7, with no clear D. This CDR3 spans 12 amino acids. Germline CDR1 and CDR2: SGHRS and YFSETQ. V was trimmed by 3 bases and J by 6 bases, leaving 10 bases between them. This chain's CDR3 is CASSSTLSEQYF. As DNA, the CDR3 is TGCGCCAGCAGCTCGACTCTCTCCGAGCAGTACTTC.

The CDR3, as DNA: TGTGCCTGGAGTGTAAGTCGGACAGGGAGACCTTACGAGCAGTACTTC. This sequence encodes CAWSVSRTGRPYEQYF. The chain links TRBV30 to TRBJ2-7, with 8 bases aligning to TRBD1. Trimming took 0 bases from V and 4 from J; bases not matched to a gene: 11. This CDR3 is 16 amino acids long. CDR1 and CDR2 (germline): GTSNPN, SVGIG (reference sequence).

The chain has TRBV24-1 and TRBJ2-2; D is ambiguous. CDR1 is KGHDR and CDR2 is SFDVKD in the germline V gene. V was pared by 4 bases and J by 4 bases, with 15 bases between. The length of the CDR3 is 16 residues. The CDR3 DNA reads as TGTGCCACCAGTGACTCCTCGCGAGCCCCCACCGGGGAGCTGTTTTTT. Translated, it gives CATSDSSRAPTGELFF.

The chain links TRBV7-3 to TRBJ1-2; possible D gene TRBD1, 6 bases. In germline, CDR1 is SGHTA, CDR2 FQGTGA. V was cut by 0 bases and J by 7 bases, with 12 bases left in between. The CDR3 is 14 residues long. The CDR3 loop reads CASSLTPGDGGYTF. The CDR3 nucleotides are TGTGCCAGCAGCTTAACTCCAGGGGATGGTGGCTACACCTTC. The full variable domain, rest sourced from reference TRBV7-3 and TRBJ1-2, is GAGVSQTPSNKVTEKGKYVELRCDPISGHTALYWYRQSLGQGPEFLIYFQGTGAADDSGLPNDRFFAVRPEGSVSTLKIQRTERGDSAVYLCASSLTPGDGGYTFGSGTRLTVV.

V gene TRBV7-9 combines with J gene TRBJ1-6; D gene uncertain. The CDR3 length is 14 residues. Germline CDR1 is SEHNR and CDR2 is FQNEAQ (reference sequence). Trimming removed 5 bases from V and 10 bases from J, with 15 bases in between. This chain's CDR3 is CASSLRTSQSPLHF. The CDR3 nucleotides are TGTGCCAGCAGCCTAAGGACTAGCCAGTCACCCCTCCACTTT.

This sequence joins TRBV28 and TRBJ1-2; weak D call: TRBD1 (5 bases). Deletions cut 8 bases from V and 4 bases from J, with 23 bases between. This CDR3 contains 16 residues. Germline V gene data show CDR1 as MDHEN and CDR2 as SYDVKM. The CDR3 protein is CASRVVRGEASYGYTF. Written as DNA, the CDR3 is TGTGCCAGCCGTGTAGTCAGAGGGGAGGCGAGCTATGGCTACACCTTC.

J is TRBJ1-5 and V is TRBV29-1; D is possibly TRBD1 (6 bases). The germline V gene encodes CDR1 SQVTM and CDR2 ANQGSEA. This CDR3 is built from 12 residues. The ends were cut back, 7 bases at V and 5 bases at J, with 12 bases in the middle. The CDR3 DNA reads TGCAGCGCTGGACAGACGGATCAGCCCCAGCATTTT. This sequence encodes CSAGQTDQPQHF.

This rearrangement joins TRBV2 to TRBJ2-1; D perhaps matches TRBD2 (5 bases). Deletions cut 10 bases from V and 0 bases from J, with 25 bases between. The CDR3 has 18 residues. CDR1 is SNHLY and CDR2 is FYNNEI in the germline V gene. CDR3 DNA: TGTGCCACCGCCGGAGGACCCGGTAGGAGAGGCTCCTACAATGAGCAGTTCTTC. Protein: CATAGGPGRRGSYNEQFF.

The chain uses TRBV28 and TRBJ1-2; tentative D call: TRBD1 (6 bases). The germline CDR1 and CDR2 sequences are MDHEN and SYDVKM. V lost 1 base and J lost 6, with 12 bases in between. This CDR3 spans 14 amino acids. This CDR3 reads CASSLSRTVNGYTF. As DNA, the CDR3 is TGTGCCAGCAGTTTATCCCGGACAGTGAATGGCTACACCTTC.

This chain links TRBV6-5 with TRBJ1-1, with D perhaps TRBD1 (5 bases). Germline V gives CDR1 MNHEY, CDR2 SVGAGI. There are 13 residues in the CDR3. Trimming removed 4 bases at V and 4 bases at J, with 10 bases between. The chain's CDR3 is CASSFTGTTEAFF. The CDR3 DNA reads TGTGCCAGCAGTTTTACAGGAACCACTGAAGCTTTCTTT.

The chain links TRBV5-1 to TRBJ1-1; tentatively, D is TRBD1 (5 bases). Germline V CDR1 and CDR2: SGHRS, YFSETQ. The CDR3 is 13 amino acids. V was cut by 2 bases and J by 1 base, with 6 bases left in between. CDR3 DNA: TGCGCCAGCAGCTTTGGACAGAACACTGAAGCTTTCTTT. It is translated as CASSFGQNTEAFF.

The genes are TRBV7-9 and TRBJ1-1; D remains ambiguous. Germline CDR1 SEHNR, CDR2 FQNEAQ (reference sequence). The CDR3 is 14 amino acids. Trimming shortened V by 6 bases and J by 1 base, and 12 bases separated the two germline ends. The chain's CDR3 is CASSPLPGNTEAFF. The CDR3 nucleotides read TGTGCCAGCAGTCCATTGCCGGGGAACACTGAAGCTTTCTTT.

This clone came up once. The limits of the CDR3 on the DNA are not certain, so only TCRdb's listed CDR3 is given. This chain joins TRBV5-1 and TRBJ2-7; the table's D gene call, TRBD2, was not cross checked with the DNA. Per the germline V gene, CDR1 is SGHRS and CDR2 is YFSETQ. Inclusive of both ends, the CDR3 amounts to 13 amino acids. The CDR3 region is CASAFLEKSEQYF.